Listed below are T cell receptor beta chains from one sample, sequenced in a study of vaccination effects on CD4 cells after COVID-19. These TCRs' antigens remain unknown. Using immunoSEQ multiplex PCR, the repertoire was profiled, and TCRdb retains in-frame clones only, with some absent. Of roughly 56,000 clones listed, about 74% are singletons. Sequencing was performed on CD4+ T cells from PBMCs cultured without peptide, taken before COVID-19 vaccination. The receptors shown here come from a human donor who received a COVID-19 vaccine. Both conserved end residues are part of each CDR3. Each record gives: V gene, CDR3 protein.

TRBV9,CASSDTSGVVSEQFF
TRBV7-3,CASSPALAGGQDTQYF
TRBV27,CASSFYGAMANTGELFF
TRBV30,CAWSVRDRGPEAFF
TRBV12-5,CASGLSETQYF
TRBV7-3,CASSKNRGPGDEQFF
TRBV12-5,CASGPLPGYQETQYF
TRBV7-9,CASSLGRPGYTF
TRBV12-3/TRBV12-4,CASRDRGSPLHF
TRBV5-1,CASSLDRGGGEKLFF
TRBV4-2,CASSQALSSRYEQFF
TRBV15,CATSAGTGGLGTQYF
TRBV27,CASSLSLTQHTGELFF
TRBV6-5,CASNIGESTEQFF
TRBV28,CASQQGSYGYTF
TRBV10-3,CAIRPSGGALETQYF
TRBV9,CASSVLVGNTGELFF
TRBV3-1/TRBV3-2,CASSQGKNGQETQYF
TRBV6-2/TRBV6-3,CASSTTGFNYGYTF
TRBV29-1,CSVRPSRITEAFF
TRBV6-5,CASLGSEKLFF
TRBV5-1,CASSLAGGGDTGELFF
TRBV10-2,CASSESGPPANYGYTF
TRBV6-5,CASSQQGLGTEAFF
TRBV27,CASSRGFSNQPQHF